The clone carrying this T cell receptor beta chain was observed many times. The antigen is unknown. Mismatch with germline at one junction end may stem from a read error. CDR1 and CDR2 from the germline V gene are SGDLS and YYNGEE. This CDR3 comprises 16 residues. The sample is drawn from a study of CD8 T cells in ankylosing spondylitis. TCRdb re-called the 5' RACE reads with MiXCR, one entry per CDR3 protein. The data contain around 13,000 distinct CDR3 sequences, under 3.5% of them singletons. Findings and limits, study-wide: Earlier authors reported some of these motif variants in reactive arthritis synovial fluid and blood.

J is TRBJ1-6 and V is TRBV9; 7 nucleotides line up with TRBD1. This clonotype was obtained from a male donor with ankylosing spondylitis or in good health (not recorded which). The specimen sequenced was blood, either unsorted or a sorted T cell fraction (not recorded which). As DNA, the CDR3 is TGTGCCAGCAGCGTAGAAGGGGGCCCCTACAATTCACCCCTCCACTTT. Amino acid sequence: CASSVEGGPYNSPLHF.